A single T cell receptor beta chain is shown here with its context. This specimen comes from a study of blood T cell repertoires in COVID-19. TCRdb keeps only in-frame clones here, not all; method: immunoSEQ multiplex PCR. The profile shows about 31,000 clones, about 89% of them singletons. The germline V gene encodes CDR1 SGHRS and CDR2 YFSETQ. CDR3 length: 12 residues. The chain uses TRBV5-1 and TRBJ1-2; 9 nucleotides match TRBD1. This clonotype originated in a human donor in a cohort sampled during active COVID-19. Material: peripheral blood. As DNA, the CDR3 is TGCGGGAGTGGGACAGGGAGCGGTGGCTACACCTTC. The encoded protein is CGSGTGSGGYTF. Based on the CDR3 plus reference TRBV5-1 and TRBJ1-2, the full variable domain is KAGVTQTPRYLIKTRGQQVTLSCSPISGHRSVSWYQQTPGQGLQFLFEYFSETQRNKGNFPGRFSGRQFSNSRSEMNVSTLELGDSALYLCGSGTGSGGYTFGSGTRLTVV.